This record covers a single TCR beta chain. The sample is drawn from a study of shared clonotypes between healthy human individuals. All donors were Caucasian adults living in Nashville, Tennessee. V shed 6 bases and J 1 base; nucleotides not matched to a gene: 16. The CDR3 has 19 amino acids. Germline-derived CDR1 and CDR2 are MDHEN and SYDVKM. DNA at 150 to 200 ng, some 31,000 T cell genomes, went into sorted-subset replicate PCRs. Original analysis: Junction-only sequences without quality scores were provided by ImmunoSEQ, so filtering was different. Only in-frame clones appear in the TCRdb table, and some are missing; sequencing was by immunoSEQ multiplex PCR. V, J and clone size are taken as reported in that table, and D and trimming were inferred from the DNA itself. The data hold hundreds of thousands of clones, with over 65% observed a single time.

Sequencing used memory CD4+ T cells sorted from blood. Stated subset: CD45RA-negative fraction. The origin of this receptor is a woman younger than 45 in good health. The chain combines TRBV28 with TRBJ2-3; TRBD2 agrees at 10 bases. The CDR3 sequence is CASSTSGLAGEVGTDTQYF. The DNA of the CDR3 is TGTGCCAGCAGCACATCTGGGCTAGCGGGAGAAGTGGGCACAGATACGCAGTATTTT.